This is a list of T cell receptor beta chains from one sample in a study of blood T cell repertoires in COVID-19. Clones were sequenced by immunoSEQ multiplex PCR, and TCRdb holds only the in-frame ones, with some missing. The repertoire holds under 350,000 clones, with around 89% as singletons. Sequencing input: peripheral blood. These receptors were taken from a man aged 40-55 years with acute or convalescent COVID-19. CDR3s include the opening cysteine and the closing phenylalanine or tryptophan. A D gene is named only where the DNA matches it firmly. Not every row has a clone size; where given, it reads once, few, many or a size class.

TRBJ1-2,TRBV6-5,-,-,TGTGCCAGCAGTACCTCCAGGGTAGGCTACACCTTC,CASSTSRVGYTF
TRBJ2-3,TRBV5-4,-,-,TGTGCCAGCAGGTCTGGCGTGGGAGGCGCAGATACGCAGTATTTT,CASRSGVGGADTQYF
TRBJ2-7,TRBV29-1,-,-,TGCAGCGTTGAGGGGGCCAACTACGAGCAGTACTTC,CSVEGANYEQYF
TRBJ1-3,TRBV10-3,TRBD1,-,TGTGCCATCAGCCTAACATCGGGGACAGGGGGCGCGGTTGGAAACACCATATATTTT,CAISLTSGTGGAVGNTIYF
TRBJ1-5,TRBV7-2,-,-,TGTGCCAGCAGCTTAGACCACCGAGGACAGAGCAATCAGCCCCAGCATTTT,CASSLDHRGQSNQPQHF
TRBJ2-7,TRBV6-5,TRBD2,-,TGTGCCAGCAGTAATGGAGCGGGGCCCTACGAGCAGTACTTC,CASSNGAGPYEQYF
TRBJ2-7,TRBV28,TRBD1,-,TGTGCCAGCAGTCTGGGGGACAGGGGCCCCTACGAGCAGTACTTC,CASSLGDRGPYEQYF
TRBJ2-7,TRBV6-5,-,once,TGTGCCAGCAGTCCGAATAGGGGGACCGAGCAGTACTTC,CASSPNRGTEQYF
TRBJ1-1,TRBV30,-,-,TGTGCCTGGAGTCCGGTGAACACTGAAGCTTTCTTT,CAWSPVNTEAFF
TRBJ1-2,TRBV25-1,-,few,TGTGCCAGCACGTCAGGGGAGATGAACTATGGCTACACCTTC,CASTSGEMNYGYTF
TRBJ1-2,TRBV2,TRBD1,-,TGTGCCAGCAGTGAAGAGGGACAGGGCGCCGGCTACACCTTC,CASSEEGQGAGYTF
TRBJ2-2,TRBV7-9,-,-,TGTGCCAGCAGCCGGGACACAGCGAACACCGGGGAGCTGTTTTTT,CASSRDTANTGELFF
TRBJ2-3,TRBV5-1,TRBD2,-,TGCGCCAGCCGCCGAGGAGCGGGGAGCACAGATACGCAGTATTTT,CASRRGAGSTDTQYF
TRBJ1-1,TRBV11-2,-,-,TGTGCCAGCAGCTTAGTCGGGGTGACTGAAGCTTTCTTT,CASSLVGVTEAFF
TRBJ1-5,TRBV5-1,-,-,TGCGCCAGCAGCGTTTTGGGGGCGGGTCAGCCCCAGCATTTT,CASSVLGAGQPQHF
TRBJ1-1,TRBV5-1,-,-,TGCGCCAGCAGCCCCGCGACAGTTAACACTGAAGCTTTCTTT,CASSPATVNTEAFF
TRBJ1-1,TRBV5-1,-,-,TGCGCCAGCAGCTTGCGGGGGTTTAACACTGAAGCTTTCTTT,CASSLRGFNTEAFF
TRBJ1-1,TRBV6-5,-,-,TGTGCCAGCAGCATAACGGGGAACACTGAAGCTTTCTTT,CASSITGNTEAFF
TRBJ2-1,TRBV11-3,TRBD1,-,TGTGCCAGCAGCCCGGGACAGTTAGAATCCGATGAGCAGTTCTTC,CASSPGQLESDEQFF
TRBJ1-1,TRBV5-1,TRBD1,-,TGCGCCAGCAGCTACGGACAGGTATCTGAAGCTTTCTTT,CASSYGQVSEAFF
TRBJ1-1,TRBV11-2,-,-,TGTGCCAGCAGCTTAGAGGAGGTAACGGCTGAAGCTTTCTTT,CASSLEEVTAEAFF
TRBJ2-3,TRBV5-6,TRBD2,-,TGTGCCAGCAGCCCCGGGACTAGCTTCGCAGATACGCAGTATTTT,CASSPGTSFADTQYF
TRBJ1-2,TRBV6-5,TRBD1,-,TGTGCCAGCAGTCATAGGACAGGGCGATATGGCTACACCTTC,CASSHRTGRYGYTF
TRBJ1-2,TRBV29-1,-,-,TGCAGCGTTGAAGATACCCCTTCCGAGGGGGGGCAGAGCTATGGCTACACCTTC,CSVEDTPSEGGQSYGYTF
TRBJ1-5,TRBV30,-,-,TGTGCCTGGACGGGTTACAATCAGCCCCAGCATTTT,CAWTGYNQPQHF
TRBJ2-1,TRBV11-2,TRBD2,-,TGTGCCAGCACCCTAGCGGGGGGGGGCTACAATGAGCAGTTCTTC,CASTLAGGGYNEQFF
TRBJ1-4,TRBV5-6,-,-,TGTGCCAGCAGCGTCCGGGGGTGGGTTCCAAATGAAAAACTGTTTTTT,CASSVRGWVPNEKLFF
TRBJ1-3,TRBV7-6,TRBD1,-,TGTGCCAGCAGCTCCGACAGGGTCTCTGGAAACACCATATATTTT,CASSSDRVSGNTIYF
TRBJ2-1,TRBV3-1/TRBV3-2,TRBD2,-,TGTGCCAGCAGCCTCCTAGGACTAGCTAATGAGCAGTTCTTC,CASSLLGLANEQFF
TRBJ2-7,TRBV3-1/TRBV3-2,-,-,TGTGCCAGCAGCCAGTTCACCGGAGCTCCCGAGCAGTACTTC,CASSQFTGAPEQYF
TRBJ1-1,TRBV11-2,-,few,TGTGCCAGCAGCTTAGATCGCGGGAACACTGAAGCTTTCTTT,CASSLDRGNTEAFF
TRBJ1-2,TRBV7-9,-,-,TGTGCCAGCAGCCCACCCGACAGTCGACTAGGCGGCTACACCTTC,CASSPPDSRLGGYTF
TRBJ1-2,TRBV6-5,TRBD1,-,TGTGCCAGCAGTCTTACAGGGGGGCATGGCTACACCTTC,CASSLTGGHGYTF
TRBJ1-2,TRBV5-5,TRBD1,-,TGTGCCAGCAGCTTGGAGACAGGGGGTGGCTACACCTTC,CASSLETGGGYTF
TRBJ1-4,TRBV5-1,TRBD1,-,TGCGCCAGCAGCACAGGGGATTCTAATGAAAAACTGTTTTTT,CASSTGDSNEKLFF
TRBJ1-2,TRBV2,TRBD1,-,TGTGCCAGCAGTGTTGGGGACAGGGGGCTAAAGAACACCTTC,CASSVGDRGLKNTF
TRBJ2-7,TRBV7-2,-,-,TGTGCCAGCAGCATTAGGGGTGGGGGGAGCTACGAGCAGTACTTC,CASSIRGGGSYEQYF
TRBJ2-1,TRBV5-1,-,-,TGCGCCAGCAGCTTGGCCGGGATACACAATGAGCAGTTCTTC,CASSLAGIHNEQFF
TRBJ1-5,TRBV24-1,-,-,TGTGCCACCAGTGGAAATGAGGGTAGCAATCAGCCCCAGCATTTT,CATSGNEGSNQPQHF
TRBJ2-7,TRBV6-1,TRBD1,-,TGTGCCAGCAGTGAAGGACAGGGGGGCAAGCAGTACTTC,CASSEGQGGKQYF
TRBJ1-2,TRBV19,-,-,TGTGCCAGTAGTCGTACAGCTTTTTATGGCTACACCTTC,CASSRTAFYGYTF
TRBJ2-7,TRBV27,-,-,TGTGCCAGCAGTTCCGTGACAGAAGTCAGGTCCTACGAGCAGTACTTC,CASSSVTEVRSYEQYF
TRBJ1-1,TRBV3-1/TRBV3-2,-,-,TGTGCCAGCAGCACCTGGACAGCCCGCACTGAAGCTTTCTTT,CASSTWTARTEAFF
TRBJ1-1,TRBV10-2,-,once,TGCGCCAGCAGCTGGGACATCAGATTCGAAGCTTTCTTT,CASSWDIRFEAFF